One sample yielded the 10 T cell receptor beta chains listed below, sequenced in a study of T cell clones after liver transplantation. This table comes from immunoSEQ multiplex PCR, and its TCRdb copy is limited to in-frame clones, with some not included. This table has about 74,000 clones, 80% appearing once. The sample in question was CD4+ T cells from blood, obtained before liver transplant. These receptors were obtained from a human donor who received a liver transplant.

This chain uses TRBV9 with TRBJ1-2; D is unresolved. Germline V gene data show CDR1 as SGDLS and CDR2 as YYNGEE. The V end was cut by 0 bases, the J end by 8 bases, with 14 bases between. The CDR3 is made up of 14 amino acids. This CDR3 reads CASSVGVAVEGYTF. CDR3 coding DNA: TGTGCCAGCAGCGTAGGGGTGGCAGTTGAGGGCTACACCTTC.

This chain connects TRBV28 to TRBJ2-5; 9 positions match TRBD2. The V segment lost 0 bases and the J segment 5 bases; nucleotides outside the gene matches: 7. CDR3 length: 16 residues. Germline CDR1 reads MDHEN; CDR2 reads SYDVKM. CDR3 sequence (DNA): TGTGCCAGCAGTTTATGGGGTAGCGGGAGTCGCGAGACCCAGTACTTC. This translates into CASSLWGSGSRETQYF.

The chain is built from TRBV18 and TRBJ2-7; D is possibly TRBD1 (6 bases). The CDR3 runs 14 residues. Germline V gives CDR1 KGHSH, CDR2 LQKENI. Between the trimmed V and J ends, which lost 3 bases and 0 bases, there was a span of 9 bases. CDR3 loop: CASSPGQFSYEQYF. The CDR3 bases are TGTGCCAGCTCACCCGGACAGTTCTCCTACGAGCAGTACTTC.

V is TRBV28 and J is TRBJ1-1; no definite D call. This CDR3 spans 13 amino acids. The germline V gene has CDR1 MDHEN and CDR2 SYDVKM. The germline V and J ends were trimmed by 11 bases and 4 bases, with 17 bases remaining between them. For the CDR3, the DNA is TGTGCCGCGGGGATCGGGTGGGGCACTGAAGCTTTCTTT. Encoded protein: CAAGIGWGTEAFF.

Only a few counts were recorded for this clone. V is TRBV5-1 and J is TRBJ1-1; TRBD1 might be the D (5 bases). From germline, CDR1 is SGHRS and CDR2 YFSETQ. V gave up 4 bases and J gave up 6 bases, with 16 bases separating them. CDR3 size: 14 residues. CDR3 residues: CASSLTQVVAEAFF. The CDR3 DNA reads TGCGCCAGCAGCCTTACACAGGTCGTGGCTGAAGCTTTCTTT.

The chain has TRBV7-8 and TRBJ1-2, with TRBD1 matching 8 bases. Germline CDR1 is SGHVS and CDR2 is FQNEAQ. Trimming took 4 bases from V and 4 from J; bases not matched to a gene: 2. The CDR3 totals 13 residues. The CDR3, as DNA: TGTGCCAGCAGCTCGACAGGGGTCTATGGCTACACCTTC. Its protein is CASSSTGVYGYTF.

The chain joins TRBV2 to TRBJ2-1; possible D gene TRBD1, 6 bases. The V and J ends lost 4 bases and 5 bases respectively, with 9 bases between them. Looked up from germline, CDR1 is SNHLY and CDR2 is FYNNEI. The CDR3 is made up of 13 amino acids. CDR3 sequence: CASSGTADNEQFF. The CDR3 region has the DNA TGTGCCAGCAGTGGGACAGCAGACAATGAGCAGTTCTTC.

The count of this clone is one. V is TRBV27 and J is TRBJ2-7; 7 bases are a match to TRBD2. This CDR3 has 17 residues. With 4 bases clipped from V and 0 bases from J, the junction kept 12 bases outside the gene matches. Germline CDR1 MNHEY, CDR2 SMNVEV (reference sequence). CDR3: CASSSPRASGNSYEQYF. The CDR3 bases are TGTGCCAGCAGTTCCCCGAGGGCTAGCGGAAACTCCTACGAGCAGTACTTC.

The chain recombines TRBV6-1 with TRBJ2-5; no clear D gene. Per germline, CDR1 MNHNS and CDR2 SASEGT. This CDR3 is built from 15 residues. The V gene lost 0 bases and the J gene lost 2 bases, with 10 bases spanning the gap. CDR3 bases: TGTGCCAGCAGTGAAGCGCTAGGGTCTCAAGAGACCCAGTACTTC. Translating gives CASSEALGSQETQYF.

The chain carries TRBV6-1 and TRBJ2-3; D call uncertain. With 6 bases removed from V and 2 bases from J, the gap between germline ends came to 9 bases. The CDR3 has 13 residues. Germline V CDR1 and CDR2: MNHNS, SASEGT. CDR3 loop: CASSNQPTDTQYF. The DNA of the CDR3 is TGTGCCAGCAGCAACCAGCCCACAGATACGCAGTATTTT.